This T cell receptor (beta chain) was profiled in a study of metastatic and nonmetastatic thyroid tumors. Study details: Repertoires were compared across blood and tumor or nodule tissue from malignant and benign thyroid patients.

V shed 0 bases and J 6 bases; nucleotides not matched to a gene: 1. The CDR3 is made up of 14 amino acids. Germline CDR1 reads SGHTS; CDR2 reads YDEGEE. This clone appeared a few times. Antigen unknown. Study-level results: As reported, TCR beta diversity in blood and tumor was significantly higher in malignant thyroid tumors than in benign nodules.

Source study methods: Clinicopathological groups supplied CDR3 differences that were used to build a distant-metastasis classifier for papillary thyroid cancer. TCRdb re-analyzed the PCR reads using MiXCR. TCRdb assigned the V and J calls; the authors' analysis was not used. Seen here are tens of thousands of clones, 25% to 30% observed once, and the top ten hold 25% to 35%. None of the patients had undergone any treatment ahead of thyroid surgery. The rearrangement joins TRBV5-8 to TRBJ1-4, with TRBD1 matching over 8 bases. This TCR was recovered from a female donor with papillary thyroid cancer or a benign thyroid nodule (not recorded which). Some clones in this sample may be carry-over from other donors' samples. The sequenced material came from blood. CDR3 coding DNA: TGTGCCAGCAGCTTGGAGACAGGGGATGAAAAACTGTTTTTT. Translation: CASSLETGDEKLFF. The full variable domain, with the rest looked up from reference TRBV5-8 and TRBJ1-4, is EAGVTQSPTHLIKTRGQQATLRCSPISGHTSVYWYQQALGLGLQFLLWYDEGEERNRGNFPPRFSGRQFPNYSSELNVNALELEDSALYLCASSLETGDEKLFFGSGTQLSVL.